The rows below give T cell receptor beta chains drawn from one sample of a study of cytomegalovirus exposure and HLA in healthy donors. TCRdb keeps only in-frame clones here, not all; method: immunoSEQ multiplex PCR. The sample holds about 120,000 clones, about two thirds seen once. Sequenced input: PBMCs. These receptors were taken from a man aged 30 to 45 in good health and CMV-seropositive. The conserved cysteine and the conserved F or W are not part of the CDR3 here. Each record gives: V gene, J gene, clone size, CDR3 protein. The size field is filled for only some rows; it gives once, few, many or a size class.

>TRBV7-3|TRBJ2-1|.
ASSLTTSGGNNEQF
>TRBV10-2|TRBJ2-5|few
ASSSPGTSETQY
>TRBV19|TRBJ1-1|.
ASVSRVTTEAF
>TRBV5-1|TRBJ1-2|.
ASRTGSLNYGYT
>TRBV11-1|TRBJ2-3|few
ASSPSGRAGDTQY
>TRBV4-1|TRBJ2-3|.
ASSQVIGGAPTDTQY
>TRBV19|TRBJ1-2|.
ASSITVNYGYT
>TRBV4-2|TRBJ2-3|.
ASSTASSTDTQY
>TRBV5-1|TRBJ1-6|.
ASSLAQGYNSPLH
>TRBV19|TRBJ2-3|.
ASSIVAGGPDTQY
>TRBV5-6|TRBJ2-7|.
ASSPLTSVLYEQY
>TRBV28|TRBJ1-6|few
ASSPPGQGSYNSPLH
>TRBV5-1|TRBJ2-1|few
ASSADYNEQF
>TRBV29-1|TRBJ1-3|.
SVAYPGTGLSGNTIY
>TRBV30|TRBJ1-1|.
AWREYEQGVRNTEAF
>TRBV4-3|TRBJ1-5|few
ASSQSSNSNQPQH
>TRBV4-1|TRBJ1-5|few
ASSQPPSRGRGKPQH
>TRBV30|TRBJ1-2|.
AGPYKEGFSYGYT
>TRBV5-1|TRBJ2-7|.
ASSLGIGNEQY
>TRBV9|TRBJ2-1|.
ASSVGPVRGPPYNEQF
>TRBV28|TRBJ1-5|.
ASSLDGPLEPQH
>TRBV12-5|TRBJ2-6|.
ASGLSQGAGAYSGANVLT
>TRBV11-3|TRBJ1-1|.
ASSLAPQGPTEAF
>TRBV15|TRBJ1-5|.
ATSPYRVRGQPQH
>TRBV5-8|TRBJ1-1|.
ASSLGTVTEAF
>TRBV19|TRBJ2-1|.
ASTDWRDGAYNEQF
>TRBV2|TRBJ1-3|few
ASSGRHENTIY
>TRBV7-2|TRBJ1-5|once
ASSAGQGATINQPQH
>TRBV28|TRBJ1-1|.
ASTSGGGGTEAF
>TRBV27|TRBJ2-3|.
ASSVTGPTGDTQY
>TRBV6-5|TRBJ1-6|.
ASSYSSGGHNSPLH
>TRBV20-1|TRBJ1-2|.
SGATGNGYT
>TRBV29-1|TRBJ1-4|.
SADSPTNEKLF
>TRBV11-2|TRBJ2-5|.
ASSPTFLGESGTQY
>TRBV7-8|TRBJ1-2|few
ASSVGTGGWGGYT
>TRBV5-4|TRBJ2-4|once
ASSRQGLGNIQY